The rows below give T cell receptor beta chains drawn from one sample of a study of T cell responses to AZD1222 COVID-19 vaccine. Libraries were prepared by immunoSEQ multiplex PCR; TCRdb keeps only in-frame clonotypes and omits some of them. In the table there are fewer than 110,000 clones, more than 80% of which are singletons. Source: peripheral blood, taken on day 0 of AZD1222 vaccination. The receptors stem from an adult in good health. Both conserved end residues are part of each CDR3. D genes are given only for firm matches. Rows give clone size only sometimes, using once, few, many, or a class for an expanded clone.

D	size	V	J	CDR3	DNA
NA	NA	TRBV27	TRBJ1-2	CASSYGEGAGYTF	TGTGCCAGCAGTTACGGGGAGGGTGCTGGCTACACCTTC
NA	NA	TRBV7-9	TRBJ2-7	CASSSPRAYEQYF	TGTGCCAGCAGCTCCCCCCGGGCTTACGAGCAGTACTTC
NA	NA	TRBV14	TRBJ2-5	CASSQDAGRETQYF	TGTGCCAGCAGCCAAGATGCCGGGCGGGAGACCCAGTACTTC
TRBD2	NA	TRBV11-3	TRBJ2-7	CASSSGTSGGLEQYF	TGTGCCAGCAGCTCCGGGACTAGCGGGGGGCTCGAGCAGTACTTC
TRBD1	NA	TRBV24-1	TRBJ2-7	CATSARTGGTYEQYF	TGTGCCACCAGTGCTAGGACAGGGGGGACCTACGAGCAGTACTTC
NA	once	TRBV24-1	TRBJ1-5	CATSGRGGQPQHF	TGTGCCACCTCCGGAAGGGGCGGTCAGCCCCAGCATTTT
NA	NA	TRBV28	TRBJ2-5	CASMIGGRETQYF	TGTGCCAGCATGATAGGGGGACGAGAGACCCAGTACTTC
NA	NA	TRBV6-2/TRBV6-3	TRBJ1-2	CASSYSDSYGYTF	TGTGCCAGCAGTTACTCGGACAGCTATGGCTACACCTTC
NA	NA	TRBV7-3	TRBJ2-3	CASSLEGTSTDTQYF	TGTGCCAGCAGCTTGGAGGGAACTAGCACAGATACGCAGTATTTT
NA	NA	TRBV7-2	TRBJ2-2	CASRRDTGELFF	TGTGCCAGCCGGAGAGACACCGGGGAGCTGTTTTTT
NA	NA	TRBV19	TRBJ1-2	CASSGQNYGYTF	TGTGCCAGTAGTGGACAAAACTATGGCTACACCTTC
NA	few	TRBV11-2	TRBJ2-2	CASTLRGRGRLLGELFF	TGTGCCAGCACCCTCCGGGGCCGGGGGCGCTTGCTGGGGGAGCTGTTTTTT
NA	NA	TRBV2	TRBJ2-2	CASSDGTFGTGELFF	TGTGCCAGCAGTGACGGGACGTTCGGCACCGGGGAGCTGTTTTTT
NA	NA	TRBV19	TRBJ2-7	CASGRGADYEQYF	TGTGCCAGTGGGAGAGGGGCCGACTACGAGCAGTACTTC
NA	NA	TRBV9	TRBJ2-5	CASSVDARLDGETQYF	TGTGCCAGCAGCGTAGATGCCCGCCTCGACGGGGAGACCCAGTACTTC
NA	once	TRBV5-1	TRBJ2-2	CASGPQGTGELFF	TGCGCCAGCGGGCCCCAAGGGACCGGGGAGCTGTTTTTT
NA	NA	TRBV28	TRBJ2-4	CASSLMRAGKNIQYF	TGTGCCAGCAGTTTAATGCGGGCCGGGAAAAACATTCAGTACTTC
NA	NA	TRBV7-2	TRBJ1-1	CASSLARVEAFF	TGTGCCAGCAGCTTAGCGCGTGTGGAAGCTTTCTTT
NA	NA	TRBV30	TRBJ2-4	CAWNRGGQAKNIQYF	TGTGCCTGGAATAGGGGGGGCCAAGCCAAAAACATTCAGTACTTC
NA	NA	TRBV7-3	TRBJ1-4	CASSLLPGSNEKLFF	TGTGCCAGCAGCTTACTCCCGGGATCTAATGAAAAACTGTTTTTT
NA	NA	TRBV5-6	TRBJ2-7	CASSLRAYEQYF	TGTGCCAGCAGCCTGAGAGCCTACGAGCAGTACTTC
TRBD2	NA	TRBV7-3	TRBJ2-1	CASSTGTSGYNEQFF	TGTGCCAGCAGTACCGGGACTAGCGGCTACAATGAGCAGTTCTTC
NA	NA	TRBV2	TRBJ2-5	CASSRDTQETQYF	TGTGCCAGCAGTAGGGACACCCAAGAGACCCAGTACTTC
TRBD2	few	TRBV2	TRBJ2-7	CASSTSGRAYEQYF	TGTGCCAGCAGTACTAGCGGGAGAGCCTACGAGCAGTACTTC
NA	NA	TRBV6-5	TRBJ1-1	CASRNSWGAGEAFF	TGTGCCAGCAGAAACAGCTGGGGGGCCGGTGAGGCTTTCTTT
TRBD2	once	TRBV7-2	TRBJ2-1	CASSGGLASADEQFF	TGTGCCAGCAGCGGGGGACTAGCGAGTGCCGATGAGCAGTTCTTC
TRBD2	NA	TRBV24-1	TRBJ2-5	CATSDSGLAGSQETQYF	TGTGCCACCAGTGACTCAGGACTAGCGGGGTCACAAGAGACCCAGTACTTC
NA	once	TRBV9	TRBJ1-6	CASSVEGNSPLHF	TGTGCCAGCAGCGTCGAAGGGAATTCACCCCTCCACTTT
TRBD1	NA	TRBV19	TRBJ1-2	CASSAMAGGSYGYTF	TGTGCCAGTAGTGCCATGGCAGGGGGCAGCTATGGCTACACCTTC
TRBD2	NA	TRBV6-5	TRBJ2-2	CASSYVPSGRSGELFF	TGTGCCAGCAGTTACGTCCCTAGCGGGAGATCCGGGGAGCTGTTTTTT
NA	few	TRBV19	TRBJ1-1	CATRNLKQGGNTEAFF	TGTGCCACTCGGAATTTAAAGCAGGGAGGGAACACTGAAGCTTTCTTT
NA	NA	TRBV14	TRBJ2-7	CASSPRSHEQYF	TGTGCCAGCAGCCCCCGGAGTCACGAGCAGTACTTC
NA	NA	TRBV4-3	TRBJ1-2	CASSLGQLYGYTF	TGCGCCAGCAGCCTTGGACAGCTCTATGGCTACACCTTC
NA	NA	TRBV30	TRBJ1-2	CAWLPSLQVGEFSGYTF	TGTGCCTGGCTTCCTTCTCTTCAGGTGGGGGAATTTAGTGGCTACACCTTC
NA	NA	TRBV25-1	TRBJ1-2	CASLTPGGGYTF	TGTGCCAGCTTAACCCCAGGAGGTGGCTACACCTTC
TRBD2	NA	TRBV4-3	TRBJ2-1	CASSQAGIGTRASYNEQFF	TGCGCCAGCAGTCAAGCGGGGATCGGGACCCGAGCCTCCTACAATGAGCAGTTCTTC
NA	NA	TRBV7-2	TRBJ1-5	CASSPRVDSNQPQHF	TGTGCCAGCAGCCCCAGGGTTGATAGCAATCAGCCCCAGCATTTT
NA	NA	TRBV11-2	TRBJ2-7	CASSRSYEQYF	TGTGCCAGCAGCAGATCCTACGAGCAGTACTTC
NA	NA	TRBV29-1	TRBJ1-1	CSVTPTGYTEAFF	TGCAGCGTTACCCCAACAGGGTACACTGAAGCTTTCTTT
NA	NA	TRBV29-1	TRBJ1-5	CSVALDSNQPQHF	TGCAGCGTTGCGCTGGATAGCAATCAGCCCCAGCATTTT
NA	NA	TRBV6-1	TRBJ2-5	CASSEWGAQETQYF	TGTGCCAGCAGTGAATGGGGAGCCCAAGAGACCCAGTACTTC
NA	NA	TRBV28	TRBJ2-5	CASSFRGWETQYF	TGTGCCAGCAGTTTCCGAGGGTGGGAGACCCAGTACTTC
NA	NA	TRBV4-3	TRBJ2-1	CASSQDAPTGEQFF	TGCGCCAGCAGCCAAGATGCCCCTACTGGTGAGCAGTTCTTC
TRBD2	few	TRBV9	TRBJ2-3	CASSTSPYLADPSTDTQYF	TGTGCCAGCAGCACCTCCCCCTACCTAGCGGACCCTAGCACAGATACGCAGTATTTT
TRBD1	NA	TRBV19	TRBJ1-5	CASQGTAWGQPQHF	TGTGCCAGCCAAGGGACAGCCTGGGGTCAGCCCCAGCATTTT
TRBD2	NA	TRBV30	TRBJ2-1	CAWNPGLAGHNEQFF	TGTGCCTGGAACCCGGGACTAGCGGGCCACAATGAGCAGTTCTTC
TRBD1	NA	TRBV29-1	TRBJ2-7	CSALGQGGYEQYF	TGCAGCGCCCTGGGACAGGGCGGCTACGAGCAGTACTTC
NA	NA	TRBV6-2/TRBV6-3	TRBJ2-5	CASSSPQAGKETQYF	TGTGCCAGCAGTTCCCCCCAAGCAGGGAAAGAGACCCAGTACTTC